The T cell receptor (beta chain) under discussion was sequenced for a study of a mutant IDH1 vaccine in newly diagnosed glioma. Across the study: Patients' prior therapy spanned radiotherapy, temozolomide, or both; most underwent both.

General observations from the study: Immune responses induced by the vaccine were seen in around 92% of patients, spanning multiple MHC alleles.

Looked up from germline, CDR1 is MNHNY and CDR2 is SVGAGI (reference sequence). The CDR3 consists of 13 residues. The V and J ends lost 6 bases and 4 bases respectively, with 13 bases between them. The time point was: week 11, during vaccination. The study gave 300 ug of mutant IDH1 20-mer peptide per vaccine dose, with topical imiquimod. The donor cohort comprised cases of new WHO grade 3 or 4 IDH1-mutant, ATRX-lost astrocytoma. Of note for this clone: What it binds is unknown.

The repertoire was sequenced with immunoSEQ multiplex PCR; TCRdb's copy has only in-frame clones and lacks some. The data contain under 150,000 clones, around 90% of them singletons. Sequenced here: PBMCs, sampled from a glioma patient whose treatment included an IDH1 peptide vaccine. The rearrangement uses TRBV6-6 and TRBJ2-7; D might be TRBD1 (5 bases). This sequence was found in a woman between 50 and 59 years old with glioma. The DNA for the CDR3 is TGTGCCAGCAGCCCTGACAGTCCTTACGAGCAGTACTTC. Translating it yields CASSPDSPYEQYF.